This T cell receptor (beta chain) was sequenced for a study of early T cells in non-severe SARS-CoV-2 infection. Whole-study context: Sequencing input comprised bulk RNA from unsorted whole blood; chain pairing was not available.

Individually, cDNA molecules had unique molecular identifiers attached to them. TCRdb itself ran the 5' RACE reads through MiXCR, one entry per CDR3 protein. The sample shows around 44,000 distinct CDR3 sequences, approximately 7.5% of them seen only once. As concerns this clonotype: No antigen is known for it.

Study observations and caveats: Sequences matched to VDJdb favored anti-spike CD8 responses, while private and CD4 specificities were missed.

The CDR3 runs to 15 residues. V gave up 5 bases and J gave up 3 bases, with 13 bases separating them. Germline-derived CDR1 and CDR2 are PRHDT and FYEKMQ (reference sequence). The gene calls are TRBV13 and TRBJ1-4; D perhaps matches TRBD1 (5 bases). Sequenced sample: whole blood. The TCR comes from an adult who was a healthcare worker with PCR-confirmed SARS-CoV-2 infection or an uninfected control (not recorded which). The CDR3 reads CASSPLLGPNEKLFF. DNA of the CDR3: TGTGCCAGCAGCCCACTGTTGGGACCTAATGAAAAACTGTTTTTT.